These T cell receptor beta chains were read from a single sample in a study of blood T cell repertoires in COVID-19. Generated by immunoSEQ multiplex PCR, the TCRdb table keeps only in-frame clones and is missing some. The sample lists roughly 49,000 clones, more than 70% occurring once. What was sequenced was peripheral blood. Source of these receptors: an elderly woman with acute or convalescent COVID-19. Both conserved end residues are part of each CDR3. D genes are given only for firm matches. Not all rows give a size; the values are once, few, many and, for expanded clones, a class.

V gene: TRBV19
D gene: TRBD1
J gene: TRBJ2-5
clone size: -
CDR3 protein: CASSIGGTGEETQYF
CDR3 DNA: TGTGCCAGTAGTATAGGCGGGACAGGGGAAGAGACCCAGTACTTC

V gene: TRBV7-2
D gene: TRBD1
J gene: TRBJ1-4
clone size: -
CDR3 protein: CASSPRTGNEKLFF
CDR3 DNA: TGTGCCAGCAGCCCTCGGACAGGCAATGAAAAACTGTTTTTT

V gene: TRBV5-1
D gene: TRBD1
J gene: TRBJ1-6
clone size: once
CDR3 protein: CASSTGQGGNSPLHF
CDR3 DNA: TGCGCCAGCAGCACAGGACAGGGGGGTAATTCACCCCTCCACTTT

V gene: TRBV30
D gene: -
J gene: TRBJ1-1
clone size: -
CDR3 protein: CALESSTAGTEAFF
CDR3 DNA: TGTGCCCTGGAGTCCTCAACAGCGGGCACTGAAGCTTTCTTT

V gene: TRBV5-1
D gene: -
J gene: TRBJ1-5
clone size: -
CDR3 protein: CASSLSLGGQPQHF
CDR3 DNA: TGCGCCAGCAGCTTGTCTTTGGGGGGGCAGCCCCAGCATTTT

V gene: TRBV5-1
D gene: TRBD2
J gene: TRBJ2-2
clone size: few
CDR3 protein: CASSWTSEDTGELFF
CDR3 DNA: TGCGCCAGCAGCTGGACTAGCGAGGACACCGGGGAGCTGTTTTTT

V gene: TRBV10-1
D gene: -
J gene: TRBJ2-3
clone size: few
CDR3 protein: CASSEGGAFADTQYF
CDR3 DNA: TGCGCCAGCAGTGAGGGGGGGGCCTTCGCAGATACGCAGTATTTT

V gene: TRBV19
D gene: -
J gene: TRBJ1-2
clone size: -
CDR3 protein: CASSIGVANYGYTF
CDR3 DNA: TGTGCCAGTAGTATCGGAGTCGCTAACTATGGCTACACCTTC

V gene: TRBV6-5
D gene: TRBD2
J gene: TRBJ2-3
clone size: -
CDR3 protein: CASSLSGGPVDTQYF
CDR3 DNA: TGTGCCAGCAGTCTTAGCGGGGGGCCCGTAGATACGCAGTATTTT

V gene: TRBV15
D gene: -
J gene: TRBJ1-3
clone size: -
CDR3 protein: CATSRDRGSGNTIYF
CDR3 DNA: TGTGCCACCAGCAGAGACAGGGGCTCTGGAAACACCATATATTTT

V gene: TRBV27
D gene: -
J gene: TRBJ1-2
clone size: -
CDR3 protein: CASSPPGGGRGYTF
CDR3 DNA: TGTGCCAGCAGCCCCCCCGGGGGGGGGCGGGGCTACACCTTC

V gene: TRBV6-2/TRBV6-3
D gene: -
J gene: TRBJ2-4
clone size: -
CDR3 protein: CASSQQGTLAKNIQYF
CDR3 DNA: TGTGCCAGCAGTCAACAGGGAACCCTAGCCAAAAACATTCAGTACTTC

V gene: TRBV7-8
D gene: TRBD1
J gene: TRBJ1-5
clone size: -
CDR3 protein: CASSLSTGTGRSQPQHF
CDR3 DNA: TGTGCCAGCAGCCTCAGCACCGGGACAGGTAGGAGTCAGCCCCAGCATTTT

V gene: TRBV5-6
D gene: TRBD1
J gene: TRBJ1-5
clone size: -
CDR3 protein: CASSYRNRQGTNQPQHF
CDR3 DNA: TGTGCCAGCAGCTATCGCAATCGACAGGGGACTAATCAGCCCCAGCATTTT

V gene: TRBV14
D gene: -
J gene: TRBJ1-1
clone size: -
CDR3 protein: CASSQALNTEAFF
CDR3 DNA: TGTGCCAGCAGCCAAGCGCTAAACACTGAAGCTTTCTTT

V gene: TRBV12-3/TRBV12-4
D gene: -
J gene: TRBJ1-1
clone size: -
CDR3 protein: CASSSPRGTEAFF
CDR3 DNA: TGTGCCAGCAGTTCCCCAAGGGGAACTGAAGCTTTCTTT

V gene: TRBV29-1
D gene: -
J gene: TRBJ2-7
clone size: -
CDR3 protein: CSAVVWGRPYEQYF
CDR3 DNA: TGCAGCGCCGTGGTGTGGGGCCGCCCCTACGAGCAGTACTTC

V gene: TRBV6-5
D gene: -
J gene: TRBJ2-2
clone size: -
CDR3 protein: CASSYSHRANTGELFF
CDR3 DNA: TGTGCCAGCAGTTACTCTCACAGGGCGAACACCGGGGAGCTGTTTTTT

V gene: TRBV19
D gene: -
J gene: TRBJ1-5
clone size: -
CDR3 protein: CASCQGTHSNQPQHF
CDR3 DNA: TGTGCCAGTTGCCAGGGTACCCATAGCAATCAGCCCCAGCATTTT

V gene: TRBV9
D gene: TRBD1
J gene: TRBJ2-7
clone size: few
CDR3 protein: CASSGQGSEQYF
CDR3 DNA: TGTGCCAGCAGCGGACAGGGGAGCGAGCAGTACTTC

V gene: TRBV20-1
D gene: -
J gene: TRBJ1-5
clone size: once
CDR3 protein: CSASNLRGGGNSNQPQHF
CDR3 DNA: TGCAGTGCTAGTAACCTGAGGGGGGGCGGGAATAGCAATCAGCCCCAGCATTTT

V gene: TRBV6-5
D gene: TRBD1
J gene: TRBJ1-3
clone size: -
CDR3 protein: CASSYGTGQKRNTIYF
CDR3 DNA: TGTGCCAGCAGTTACGGGACGGGACAGAAGAGAAACACCATATATTTT

V gene: TRBV5-7
D gene: TRBD1
J gene: TRBJ1-5
clone size: few
CDR3 protein: CASSFHRGGNQPQHF
CDR3 DNA: TGTGCCAGCAGCTTCCACAGGGGTGGCAATCAGCCCCAGCATTTT

V gene: TRBV6-5
D gene: -
J gene: TRBJ2-3
clone size: -
CDR3 protein: CASSYGGSTDTQYF
CDR3 DNA: TGTGCCAGCAGTTACGGCGGGAGCACAGATACGCAGTATTTT

V gene: TRBV5-8
D gene: TRBD1
J gene: TRBJ1-2
clone size: -
CDR3 protein: CASSHTDRGPGYTF
CDR3 DNA: TGTGCCAGCAGCCACACGGACAGGGGGCCTGGCTACACCTTC

V gene: TRBV5-4
D gene: TRBD1
J gene: TRBJ1-2
clone size: -
CDR3 protein: CASGDRSKGNYGYTF
CDR3 DNA: TGTGCCAGCGGGGACAGGTCTAAGGGAAACTATGGCTACACCTTC

V gene: TRBV2
D gene: -
J gene: TRBJ1-3
clone size: -
CDR3 protein: CASSERGNSGNTIYF
CDR3 DNA: TGTGCCAGCAGTGAACGGGGAAACTCTGGAAACACCATATATTTT

V gene: TRBV7-9
D gene: -
J gene: TRBJ1-4
clone size: -
CDR3 protein: CASRLQGGNEKLFF
CDR3 DNA: TGTGCCAGCAGGCTCCAGGGTGGGAATGAAAAACTGTTTTTT

V gene: TRBV19
D gene: -
J gene: TRBJ2-1
clone size: many
CDR3 protein: CASRLGWDSLPNEQFF
CDR3 DNA: TGTGCCAGTCGACTTGGATGGGACTCCTTACCGAATGAGCAGTTCTTC

V gene: TRBV3-1/TRBV3-2
D gene: TRBD2
J gene: TRBJ2-5
clone size: -
CDR3 protein: CASSQDLVSGAETQYF
CDR3 DNA: TGTGCCAGCAGCCAAGATCTAGTTAGCGGGGCGGAGACCCAGTACTTC

V gene: TRBV13
D gene: -
J gene: TRBJ2-7
clone size: -
CDR3 protein: CASSLGDSPYEQYF
CDR3 DNA: TGTGCCAGCAGCTTGGGGGACTCGCCCTACGAGCAGTACTTC

V gene: TRBV6-5
D gene: TRBD1
J gene: TRBJ1-5
clone size: -
CDR3 protein: CASSRGQQNQPQHF
CDR3 DNA: TGTGCCAGCAGCCGGGGACAGCAAAATCAGCCCCAGCATTTT

V gene: TRBV12-5
D gene: -
J gene: TRBJ2-7
clone size: -
CDR3 protein: CASGLVIRGSNEQYF
CDR3 DNA: TGTGCTAGTGGTTTGGTAATTCGAGGAAGTAACGAGCAGTACTTC

V gene: TRBV21-1
D gene: -
J gene: TRBJ1-3
clone size: once
CDR3 protein: CASSKVTHGNTIYF
CDR3 DNA: TGTGCCAGCAGCAAAGTCACACATGGAAACACCATATATTTT

V gene: TRBV5-1
D gene: -
J gene: TRBJ1-1
clone size: -
CDR3 protein: CASSLVGQGNTEAFF
CDR3 DNA: TGCGCCAGCAGCTTGGTGGGGCAGGGGAACACTGAAGCTTTCTTT

V gene: TRBV5-1
D gene: -
J gene: TRBJ1-1
clone size: once
CDR3 protein: CASSLDPRQVTNTEAFF
CDR3 DNA: TGCGCCAGCAGCTTGGACCCTCGACAGGTAACGAACACTGAAGCTTTCTTT

V gene: TRBV2
D gene: TRBD2
J gene: TRBJ2-5
clone size: -
CDR3 protein: CASSEGLDQETQYF
CDR3 DNA: TGTGCCAGCAGTGAGGGACTAGACCAAGAGACCCAGTACTTC

V gene: TRBV5-1
D gene: TRBD1
J gene: TRBJ1-6
clone size: -
CDR3 protein: CASSDGTGANNSPLHF
CDR3 DNA: TGCGCCAGCAGCGATGGGACAGGGGCGAATAATTCACCCCTCCACTTT

V gene: TRBV3-1/TRBV3-2
D gene: TRBD2
J gene: TRBJ2-1
clone size: -
CDR3 protein: CASSQIAGTSGSDSYNEQFF
CDR3 DNA: TGTGCCAGCAGCCAAATCGCCGGGACTAGCGGGTCTGACTCCTACAATGAGCAGTTCTTC

V gene: TRBV5-1
D gene: -
J gene: TRBJ2-7
clone size: -
CDR3 protein: CASSPSGTPSYEQYF
CDR3 DNA: TGCGCCAGCAGCCCGTCCGGGACACCCTCCTACGAGCAGTACTTC

V gene: TRBV3-1/TRBV3-2
D gene: TRBD1
J gene: TRBJ1-6
clone size: -
CDR3 protein: CASSPHSDRAEETLHF
CDR3 DNA: TGTGCCAGCAGCCCCCACTCGGACAGGGCCGAAGAGACCCTCCACTTT

V gene: TRBV7-8
D gene: -
J gene: TRBJ1-1
clone size: -
CDR3 protein: CASSRRTAENTEAFF
CDR3 DNA: TGTGCCAGCAGCAGAAGGACAGCCGAAAACACTGAAGCTTTCTTT

V gene: TRBV7-8
D gene: -
J gene: TRBJ1-4
clone size: once
CDR3 protein: CASSFTGITNEKLFF
CDR3 DNA: TGTGCCAGCAGCTTTACAGGGATCACTAATGAAAAACTGTTTTTT

V gene: TRBV6-5
D gene: TRBD1
J gene: TRBJ1-2
clone size: -
CDR3 protein: CASTARGRLPYTF
CDR3 DNA: TGTGCCAGCACCGCAAGGGGGCGCCTGCCCTACACCTTC

V gene: TRBV19
D gene: TRBD1
J gene: TRBJ1-2
clone size: once
CDR3 protein: CASSVRTGNGYTF
CDR3 DNA: TGTGCCAGTAGTGTTCGGACAGGGAATGGCTACACCTTC

V gene: TRBV7-8
D gene: -
J gene: TRBJ2-5
clone size: -
CDR3 protein: CASSSGWQGGETQYF
CDR3 DNA: TGTGCCAGCAGCTCCGGATGGCAGGGTGGTGAGACCCAGTACTTC

V gene: TRBV7-7
D gene: TRBD2
J gene: TRBJ2-3
clone size: few
CDR3 protein: CASSSSKAGSTDTQYF
CDR3 DNA: TGTGCTAGCAGCTCTAGCAAAGCGGGGAGCACAGATACGCAGTATTTT

V gene: TRBV3-1/TRBV3-2
D gene: -
J gene: TRBJ2-3
clone size: -
CDR3 protein: CASSQTVAVMDTQYF
CDR3 DNA: TGTGCCAGCAGCCAAACGGTAGCGGTAATGGATACGCAGTATTTT

V gene: TRBV3-1/TRBV3-2
D gene: -
J gene: TRBJ1-6
clone size: -
CDR3 protein: CASSQGLPNSPLHF
CDR3 DNA: TGTGCCAGCAGCCAGGGACTACCGAATTCACCCCTCCACTTT

V gene: TRBV3-1/TRBV3-2
D gene: -
J gene: TRBJ2-5
clone size: -
CDR3 protein: CASSHQAVRETQYF
CDR3 DNA: TGTGCCAGCAGCCATCAAGCGGTGCGGGAGACCCAGTACTTC

V gene: TRBV11-2
D gene: -
J gene: TRBJ2-1
clone size: -
CDR3 protein: CASSYSETGKNEQFF
CDR3 DNA: TGTGCCAGCAGCTACTCTGAAACAGGGAAAAATGAGCAGTTCTTC

V gene: TRBV11-2
D gene: -
J gene: TRBJ2-2
clone size: -
CDR3 protein: CASSTLRGNTGELFF
CDR3 DNA: TGTGCCAGCAGCACCCTTCGGGGGAACACCGGGGAGCTGTTTTTT

V gene: TRBV6-5
D gene: TRBD1
J gene: TRBJ2-1
clone size: -
CDR3 protein: CASRPDRDDNEQFF
CDR3 DNA: TGTGCCAGCAGACCGGACAGGGACGACAATGAGCAGTTCTTC

V gene: TRBV5-1
D gene: -
J gene: TRBJ2-3
clone size: -
CDR3 protein: CASSPRTASTDTQYF
CDR3 DNA: TGCGCCAGCAGCCCCCGGACAGCCAGCACAGATACGCAGTATTTT

V gene: TRBV5-6
D gene: TRBD1
J gene: TRBJ1-2
clone size: -
CDR3 protein: CASSFGQGATGYTF
CDR3 DNA: TGTGCCAGCAGTTTCGGACAGGGAGCTACTGGCTACACCTTC